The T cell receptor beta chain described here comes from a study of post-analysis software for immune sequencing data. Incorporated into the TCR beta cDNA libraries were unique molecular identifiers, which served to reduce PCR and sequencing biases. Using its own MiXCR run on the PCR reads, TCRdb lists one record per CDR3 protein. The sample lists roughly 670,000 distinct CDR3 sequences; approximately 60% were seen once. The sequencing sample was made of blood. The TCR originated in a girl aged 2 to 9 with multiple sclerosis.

CDR3 DNA: TGTGCCAGCAGTCTCCAGGGGGCGAGTTCAACTAATGAAAAACTGTTTTTT. Amino acids: CASSLQGASSTNEKLFF. The chain carries TRBV12-3 or TRBV12-4 and TRBJ1-4, with 8 bases that match TRBD1. The CDR3 extends over 17 amino acids. J gave up 0 bases and V 5 bases, and 8 bases lay outside the gene matches.